These 9 T cell receptor beta chains share one sample of origin, sequenced in a study of T cell repertoires in cytomegalovirus infection. TCRdb recomputed calls from the reads with MiXCR, one row per CDR3 protein. Of around 100,000 distinct CDR3 sequences detected, about a quarter appear once; the ten largest clones hold 30% to 40%. Sequencing was performed on CD8+ T cells from PBMCs. The receptors stem from a human donor in good health (CMV status not recorded). Some clones in this sample may be carry-over from other donors' samples.

This clonotype was detected ten times or more. The chain uses TRBV28 and TRBJ1-2, with TRBD1 matching over 7 bases. The CDR3 has 13 residues. The V gene's germline CDR1 is MDHEN and CDR2 SYDVKM. The ends lost 10 bases at V and 3 bases at J; junction bases unmatched: 8. In DNA, the CDR3 is TGTGCCATCCACAGGGGTTTGGACTATGGCTACACCTTC. Translating gives CAIHRGLDYGYTF.

This clonotype was detected ten times or more. The chain joins TRBV29-1 to TRBJ2-7, with D maybe TRBD2 (6 bases). The CDR3 spans 14 residues. The V gene lost 1 base and the J gene lost 4 bases, with 14 bases spanning the gap. Germline-derived CDR1 and CDR2 are SQVTM and ANQGSEA. CDR3 region: CSVEVGGGRYEQYF. CDR3 nucleotides: TGCAGCGTTGAAGTCGGGGGTGGCCGGTACGAGCAGTACTTC.

This clonotype was picked up many times. V is TRBV28 and J is TRBJ2-2; 8 positions match TRBD2. This CDR3 spans 14 amino acids. V lost 7 bases to trimming and J lost 15 bases; unmatched junction nucleotides: 16. Germline CDR1 reads MDHEN; CDR2 reads SYDVKM. CDR3 in DNA: TGTGCCAGCATCTCGGTTAACGTGACGGGGGGGATGTTTTTT. Translating it yields CASISVNVTGGMFF.

This clonotype appeared many times. The rearrangement joins TRBV7-8 to TRBJ2-3; possibly TRBD2 for D (6 bases). Germline V gives CDR1 SGHVS, CDR2 FQNEAQ. This CDR3 is 14 amino acids long. With 3 bases removed from V and 3 bases from J, the gap between germline ends came to 10 bases. The chain's CDR3 is CASSLSGSTDTQYF. Here the CDR3 DNA reads TGTGCCAGCAGCTTGTCCGGGAGTACAGATACGCAGTATTTT.

V usage is TRBV28 and J usage is TRBJ1-3; tentative D call: TRBD1 (5 bases). This CDR3 is 17 amino acids long. V was cut by 7 bases and J by 3 bases, with 22 bases left in between. Germline-derived CDR1 and CDR2 are MDHEN and SYDVKM. The CDR3 region has the DNA TGTGCCAGCAAGGTGAGGGGAGAGGGACTGAGTGGAAACACCATATATTTT. Translating it yields CASKVRGEGLSGNTIYF.

This clonotype was counted ten times or more. This sequence joins TRBV7-8 and TRBJ1-1; weak D call: TRBD1 (5 bases). The V gene lost 5 bases and the J gene lost 7 bases, with 11 bases spanning the gap. The germline CDR1 and CDR2 sequences are SGHVS and FQNEAQ. The CDR3 loop spans 12 amino acids. The CDR3 is CASSNDGGEAFF. Written as DNA, the CDR3 is TGTGCCAGCAGCAACGACGGGGGTGAAGCTTTCTTT.

This sequence joins TRBV4-3 and TRBJ2-7, with TRBD2 matching 9 bases. V was clipped by 0 bases and J by 6 bases; unmatched bases: 9. In germline, CDR1 is LGHNA, CDR2 YSLEER. The CDR3 consists of 16 residues. This CDR3 is CASSQDRGGANGEQYF. The CDR3 nucleotides are TGCGCCAGCAGCCAAGATCGCGGGGGGGCAAATGGCGAGCAGTACTTC.

This clonotype was picked up a small number of times. The rearrangement joins TRBV5-6 to TRBJ2-2; D is undetermined. Trimming cost V 4 bases and J 1 base, with 11 bases left between them. Germline values: CDR1 SGHDT, CDR2 YYEEEE. CDR3 size: 15 residues. CDR3 region: CASSPRPKNTGELFF. CDR3 nucleotides: TGTGCCAGCAGCCCCCGCCCCAAGAACACCGGGGAGCTGTTTTTT.

The CDR3 DNA reads TGTGCCAGCAGTTTAGGGATAGCTAACTATGGCTACACCTTC. This sequence encodes CASSLGIANYGYTF. The chain links TRBV27 to TRBJ1-2, with unresolved D. V was shortened by 2 bases and J by 0 bases, with 7 bases between the two germline ends. Looked up from germline, CDR1 is MNHEY and CDR2 is SMNVEV (reference sequence). The CDR3 spans 14 residues.